This T cell receptor beta chain comes out of a study of cytomegalovirus exposure and HLA in healthy donors. Study-wide findings and caveats: V- and J-gene trimming in TCR beta was tied to a missense DCLRE1C variant by an analysis performed later.

Remarks on this clone: No antigen is known for it.

Primers included in the PCR were 60 Vbeta and 13 Jbeta primers. Only in-frame clones appear in the TCRdb table, and some are missing; sequencing was by immunoSEQ multiplex PCR. Of around 170,000 clones detected, roughly 87% appear once; the ten largest clones hold under 0.6%. The V gene end was trimmed by 5 bases and the J gene end by 3 bases; junction bases not matched to a gene: 9. Germline V gives CDR1 MDHEN, CDR2 SYDVKM. The CDR3 runs to 15 residues. This chain links TRBV28 with TRBJ2-7; 8 positions match TRBD2. Sequencing used PBMCs. The sequence derives from a woman aged 50 to 60 in good health and CMV-seronegative. This CDR3 reads CASSGLAASNYEQYF. The CDR3 DNA reads TGTGCCAGCAGTGGACTAGCTGCTAGTAACTACGAGCAGTACTTC.